The clone carrying this T cell receptor beta chain was observed a single time. Its antigen is unidentified. Amplification from RNA transcripts yielded the TCR beta CDR3 regions. A first-round RT-PCR used HTBI primers, followed by a second-round multiplex PCR. TCRdb re-called the multiplex PCR reads through MiXCR, storing one row per CDR3 protein. The repertoire holds 300,000 or so distinct CDR3 sequences, roughly a sixth seen once, with 12% in the top ten. This sample was taken from a study of Graves' ophthalmopathy and Graves' hyperthyroidism. For the study at large: Samples of peripheral blood were obtained at initial diagnosis, prior to treatment of any kind.

Study results and limitations: In blood appeared most of the expanded thyroid clonotypes whose frequency exceeded 0.001.

V gave up 4 bases and J gave up 1 base, with 14 bases separating them. Germline V gene data show CDR1 as MNHNS and CDR2 as SASEGT. This CDR3 region has 15 residues. The sequenced sample consisted of peripheral blood. The chain recombines TRBV6-1 with TRBJ2-7, with D perhaps matching TRBD1 (5 bases). This receptor was obtained from an adult man with Graves' ophthalmopathy. CDR3 sequence: CASSVARGRSYEQYF. Written as DNA, the CDR3 is TGTGCCAGCAGTGTGGCTAGGGGCCGTTCCTACGAGCAGTACTTC.